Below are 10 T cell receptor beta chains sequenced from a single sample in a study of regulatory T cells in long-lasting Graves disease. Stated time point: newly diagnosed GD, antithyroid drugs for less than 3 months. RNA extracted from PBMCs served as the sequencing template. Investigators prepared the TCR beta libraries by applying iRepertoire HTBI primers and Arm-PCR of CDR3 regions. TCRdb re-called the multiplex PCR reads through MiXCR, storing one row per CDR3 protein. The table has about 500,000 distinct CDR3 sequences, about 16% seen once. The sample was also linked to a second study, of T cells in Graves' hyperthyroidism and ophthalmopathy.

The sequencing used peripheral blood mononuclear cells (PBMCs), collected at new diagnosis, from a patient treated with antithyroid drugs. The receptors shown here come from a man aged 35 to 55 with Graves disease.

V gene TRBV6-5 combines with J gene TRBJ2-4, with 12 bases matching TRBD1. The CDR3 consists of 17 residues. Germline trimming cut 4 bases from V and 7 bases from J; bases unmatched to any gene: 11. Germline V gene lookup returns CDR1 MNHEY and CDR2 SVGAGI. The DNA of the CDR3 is TGTGCCAGCAGTTCCTTAGCCGGGACAGGGGGCAGGAACATTCAGTACTTC. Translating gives CASSSLAGTGGRNIQYF.

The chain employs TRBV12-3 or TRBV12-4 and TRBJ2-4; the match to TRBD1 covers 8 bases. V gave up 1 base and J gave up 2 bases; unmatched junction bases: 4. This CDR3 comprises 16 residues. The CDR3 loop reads CASSLGTGRTKNIQYF. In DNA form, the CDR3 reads TGTGCCAGCAGTTTAGGGACAGGGAGGACCAAAAACATTCAGTACTTC.

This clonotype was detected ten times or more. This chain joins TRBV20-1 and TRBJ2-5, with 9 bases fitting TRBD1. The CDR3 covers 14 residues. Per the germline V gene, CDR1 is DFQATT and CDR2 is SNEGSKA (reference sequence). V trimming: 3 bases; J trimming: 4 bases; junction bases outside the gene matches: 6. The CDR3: CSARGQGMGETQYF. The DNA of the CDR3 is TGCAGTGCTAGGGGACAGGGTATGGGAGAGACCCAGTACTTC.

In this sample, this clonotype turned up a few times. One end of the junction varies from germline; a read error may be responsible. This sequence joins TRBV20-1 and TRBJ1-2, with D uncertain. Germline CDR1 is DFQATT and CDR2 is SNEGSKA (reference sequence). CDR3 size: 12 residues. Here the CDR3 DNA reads TGCAGTGCGGCCTATTTTAACTCTGGCTACACCTTC. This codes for CSAAYFNSGYTF.

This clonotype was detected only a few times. CDR3 DNA: TGCAGCATCAGACAGGCCTCCTACGAGCAGTACTTC. This sequence encodes CSIRQASYEQYF. The rearrangement links TRBV29-1 to TRBJ2-7; D possibly corresponds to TRBD1 (6 bases). V was trimmed by 8 bases and J by 0 bases, leaving 11 bases between them. CDR3 length: 12 residues. Germline lookup yields CDR1 SQVTM and CDR2 ANQGSEA.

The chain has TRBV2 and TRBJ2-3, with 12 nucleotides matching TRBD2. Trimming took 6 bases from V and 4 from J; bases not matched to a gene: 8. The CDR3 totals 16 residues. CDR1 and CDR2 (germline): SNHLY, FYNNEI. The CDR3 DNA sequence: TGTGCCAGCAGGCCGACTAGCGGGAGTCCCGCAGATACGCAGTATTTT. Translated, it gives CASRPTSGSPADTQYF. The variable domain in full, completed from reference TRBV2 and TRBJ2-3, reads EPEVTQTPSHQVTQMGQEVILRCVPISNHLYFYWYRQILGQKVEFLVSFYNNEISEKSEIFDDQFSVERPDGSNFTLKIRSTKLEDSAMYFCASRPTSGSPADTQYFGPGTRLTVL.

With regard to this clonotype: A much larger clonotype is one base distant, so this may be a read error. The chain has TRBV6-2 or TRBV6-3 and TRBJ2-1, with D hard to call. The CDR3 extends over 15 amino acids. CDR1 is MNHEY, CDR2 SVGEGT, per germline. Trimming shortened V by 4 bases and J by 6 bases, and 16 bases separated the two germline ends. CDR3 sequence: CASSFSRRPGNEQFF. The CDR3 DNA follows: TGTGCCAGCAGTTTTAGCAGGAGACCCGGCAATGAGCAGTTCTTC.

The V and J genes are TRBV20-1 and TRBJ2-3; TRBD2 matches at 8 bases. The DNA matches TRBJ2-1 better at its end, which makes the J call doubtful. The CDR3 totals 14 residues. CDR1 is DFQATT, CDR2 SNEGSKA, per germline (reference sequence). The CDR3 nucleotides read TGCAGTGCTCTGAAACCCAGCGGGAGAACGGAGCAGTTCTTC. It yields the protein CSALKPSGRTEQFF.

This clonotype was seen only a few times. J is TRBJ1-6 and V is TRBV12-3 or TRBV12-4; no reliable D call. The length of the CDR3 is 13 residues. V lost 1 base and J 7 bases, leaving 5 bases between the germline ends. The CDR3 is CASSLVSNSPLHF. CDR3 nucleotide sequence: TGTGCCAGCAGTTTAGTCTCCAATTCACCCCTCCACTTT.

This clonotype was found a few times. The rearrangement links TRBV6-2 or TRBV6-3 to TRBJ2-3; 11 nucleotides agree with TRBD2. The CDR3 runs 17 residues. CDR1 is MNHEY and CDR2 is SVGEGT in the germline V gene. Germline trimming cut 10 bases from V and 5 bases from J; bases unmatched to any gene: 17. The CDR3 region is CATTLERGLAGRDTQYF. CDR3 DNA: TGTGCCACCACCCTGGAACGAGGACTAGCGGGTAGAGATACGCAGTATTTT.